A selection of T cell receptor beta chains follows, all from one sample in a study of blood T cell repertoires in COVID-19. TCRdb keeps only in-frame clones here, not all; method: immunoSEQ multiplex PCR. The sample has 250,000 to 300,000 clones; approximately 88% are singletons. Sequences were obtained from peripheral blood. The receptors here all came from a woman in her 70s with COVID-19, enrolled during active disease. The CDR3 runs from the conserved cysteine through the conserved F or W. The order of the fields is V gene, J gene, clone size, D gene, CDR3 protein, CDR3 DNA. D genes are given only for firm matches. The listing skips clone size in some rows; elsewhere it reads once, few, many or a size class.

v_call: TRBV3-1/TRBV3-2
j_call: TRBJ2-3
clone_size: .
d_call: .
cdr3_aa: CASSKGTSTDTQYF
cdr3_nt: TGTGCCAGCAGCAAGGGGACTAGCACAGATACGCAGTATTTT

v_call: TRBV3-1/TRBV3-2
j_call: TRBJ1-4
clone_size: .
d_call: .
cdr3_aa: CASSPPGQGNEKLFF
cdr3_nt: TGTGCCAGCAGCCCCCCGGGACAAGGGAACGAAAAACTGTTTTTT

v_call: TRBV7-3
j_call: TRBJ2-5
clone_size: .
d_call: .
cdr3_aa: CASSPTGLETQYF
cdr3_nt: TGTGCCAGCAGCCCAACAGGGCTAGAGACCCAGTACTTC

v_call: TRBV7-9
j_call: TRBJ2-2
clone_size: once
d_call: .
cdr3_aa: CASDRTYGELFF
cdr3_nt: TGTGCCAGCGATAGGACTTACGGGGAGCTGTTTTTT

v_call: TRBV7-9
j_call: TRBJ2-7
clone_size: few
d_call: TRBD1
cdr3_aa: CASQQRTGKGEQYF
cdr3_nt: TGTGCCAGCCAGCAGCGGACAGGGAAAGGCGAGCAGTACTTC

v_call: TRBV28
j_call: TRBJ1-2
clone_size: .
d_call: .
cdr3_aa: CASSTTGNGYTF
cdr3_nt: TGTGCCAGCAGTACCACAGGGAATGGCTACACCTTC

v_call: TRBV6-5
j_call: TRBJ2-7
clone_size: once
d_call: TRBD1
cdr3_aa: CASTMDRGPYEQYF
cdr3_nt: TGTGCCAGCACTATGGACAGGGGCCCCTACGAGCAGTACTTC

v_call: TRBV3-1/TRBV3-2
j_call: TRBJ1-2
clone_size: .
d_call: .
cdr3_aa: CASSQTGTNGYTF
cdr3_nt: TGTGCCAGCAGCCAGACCGGGACAAATGGCTACACCTTC

v_call: TRBV6-2/TRBV6-3
j_call: TRBJ1-5
clone_size: .
d_call: .
cdr3_aa: CASSYETGNQPQHF
cdr3_nt: TGTGCCAGCAGTTACGAAACAGGAAATCAGCCCCAGCATTTT

v_call: TRBV7-3
j_call: TRBJ2-6
clone_size: .
d_call: TRBD1
cdr3_aa: CASSRMPGQALTGANVLTF
cdr3_nt: TGTGCCAGCAGCAGAATGCCGGGACAGGCCTTAACTGGGGCCAACGTCCTGACTTTC

v_call: TRBV15
j_call: TRBJ1-5
clone_size: .
d_call: .
cdr3_aa: CATSRDRQLTGQPQHF
cdr3_nt: TGTGCCACCAGCAGAGATCGGCAGTTGACAGGTCAGCCCCAGCATTTT

v_call: TRBV5-1
j_call: TRBJ2-1
clone_size: once
d_call: .
cdr3_aa: CASSLGLYNEQFF
cdr3_nt: TGCGCCAGCAGCTTGGGACTTTACAATGAGCAGTTCTTC

v_call: TRBV30
j_call: TRBJ1-6
clone_size: .
d_call: TRBD1
cdr3_aa: CAWSGTGSSYNSPLHF
cdr3_nt: TGTGCCTGGAGTGGGACAGGTAGCTCCTATAATTCACCCCTCCACTTT

v_call: TRBV28
j_call: TRBJ1-2
clone_size: .
d_call: TRBD1
cdr3_aa: CASSPQGAHYGYTF
cdr3_nt: TGTGCCAGCAGTCCCCAGGGGGCGCACTATGGCTACACCTTC

v_call: TRBV2
j_call: TRBJ2-1
clone_size: .
d_call: .
cdr3_aa: CASSVRQSVSIEQFF
cdr3_nt: TGTGCCAGCAGTGTGCGACAGAGCGTCAGTATTGAGCAGTTCTTC

v_call: TRBV7-2
j_call: TRBJ2-5
clone_size: .
d_call: TRBD2
cdr3_aa: CASSAGTSVNPRQETQYF
cdr3_nt: TGTGCCAGCAGCGCCGGGACTAGTGTGAACCCCCGACAAGAGACCCAGTACTTC

v_call: TRBV3-1/TRBV3-2
j_call: TRBJ2-1
clone_size: once
d_call: .
cdr3_aa: CASSQISPRTVAYNEQFF
cdr3_nt: TGTGCCAGCAGCCAAATTAGCCCCAGAACGGTAGCCTACAATGAGCAGTTCTTC

v_call: TRBV24-1
j_call: TRBJ1-1
clone_size: .
d_call: TRBD1
cdr3_aa: CATSDSEAGGNTEAFF
cdr3_nt: TGTGCCACCAGTGATTCAGAAGCAGGGGGCAACACTGAAGCTTTCTTT

v_call: TRBV6-5
j_call: TRBJ1-2
clone_size: .
d_call: TRBD1
cdr3_aa: CASSPGTGNYGYTF
cdr3_nt: TGTGCCAGCAGTCCCGGGACAGGGAACTATGGCTACACCTTC

v_call: TRBV12-5
j_call: TRBJ1-1
clone_size: .
d_call: .
cdr3_aa: CASGLGYDSRNTEAFF
cdr3_nt: TGTGCTAGTGGTTTGGGCTATGACAGTAGGAACACTGAAGCTTTCTTT

v_call: TRBV5-1
j_call: TRBJ1-1
clone_size: .
d_call: .
cdr3_aa: CASISTGSTEAFF
cdr3_nt: TGCGCCAGCATCAGCACAGGAAGCACTGAAGCTTTCTTT

v_call: TRBV6-5
j_call: TRBJ1-2
clone_size: .
d_call: .
cdr3_aa: CASSRTPNYGYTF
cdr3_nt: TGTGCCAGCAGTAGGACACCTAACTATGGCTACACCTTC

v_call: TRBV18
j_call: TRBJ1-1
clone_size: .
d_call: .
cdr3_aa: CASSPGSATEAFF
cdr3_nt: TGTGCCAGCTCACCGGGGAGCGCCACTGAAGCTTTCTTT

v_call: TRBV12-3/TRBV12-4
j_call: TRBJ2-1
clone_size: .
d_call: .
cdr3_aa: CASSFSRNEQFF
cdr3_nt: TGTGCCAGCAGTTTCTCCAGAAATGAGCAGTTCTTC

v_call: TRBV30
j_call: TRBJ1-1
clone_size: .
d_call: .
cdr3_aa: CAWSQDTEAFF
cdr3_nt: TGTGCCTGGAGTCAGGACACTGAAGCTTTCTTT

v_call: TRBV24-1
j_call: TRBJ1-2
clone_size: .
d_call: .
cdr3_aa: CATESSQADYGYTF
cdr3_nt: TGTGCCACCGAGTCGTCGCAGGCCGACTATGGCTACACCTTC

v_call: TRBV19
j_call: TRBJ2-6
clone_size: .
d_call: .
cdr3_aa: CATGAGAGANVLTF
cdr3_nt: TGTGCCACCGGCGCGGGGGCCGGGGCCAACGTCCTGACTTTC

v_call: TRBV20-1
j_call: TRBJ2-7
clone_size: once
d_call: .
cdr3_aa: CSVRRSYEQYF
cdr3_nt: TGCAGTGTCCGGCGGTCCTACGAGCAGTACTTC

v_call: TRBV12-3/TRBV12-4
j_call: TRBJ2-1
clone_size: many
d_call: TRBD2
cdr3_aa: CASSGTSVNEQFF
cdr3_nt: TGTGCCAGCAGTGGGACTAGCGTTAATGAGCAGTTCTTC

v_call: TRBV19
j_call: TRBJ2-1
clone_size: .
d_call: TRBD2
cdr3_aa: CASSRYGLAGDEQFF
cdr3_nt: TGTGCCAGTAGTCGGTACGGGCTAGCGGGAGATGAGCAGTTCTTC

v_call: TRBV6-5
j_call: TRBJ2-4
clone_size: .
d_call: TRBD1
cdr3_aa: CASRDRTVGNIQYF
cdr3_nt: TGTGCCAGCCGGGACAGGACGGTGGGGAACATTCAGTACTTC

v_call: TRBV19
j_call: TRBJ1-1
clone_size: .
d_call: .
cdr3_aa: CASSRQQRTEAFF
cdr3_nt: TGTGCCAGTAGTCGACAGCAAAGAACTGAAGCTTTCTTT

v_call: TRBV10-3
j_call: TRBJ2-2
clone_size: .
d_call: .
cdr3_aa: CAISELGGVASSYGELFF
cdr3_nt: TGTGCCATCAGTGAGTTGGGGGGAGTGGCGTCTTCGTACGGGGAGCTGTTTTTT

v_call: TRBV5-1
j_call: TRBJ1-1
clone_size: .
d_call: TRBD1
cdr3_aa: CASSKGQGDTEAFF
cdr3_nt: TGCGCCAGCAGCAAGGGACAGGGGGACACTGAAGCTTTCTTT

v_call: TRBV5-1
j_call: TRBJ2-1
clone_size: .
d_call: .
cdr3_aa: CASTLRPGSEYNEQFF
cdr3_nt: TGCGCCAGCACCCTACGCCCGGGTTCAGAATACAATGAGCAGTTCTTC

v_call: TRBV27
j_call: TRBJ1-2
clone_size: .
d_call: TRBD1
cdr3_aa: CASSFRQGLGGYTF
cdr3_nt: TGTGCCAGCAGTTTCCGACAGGGTTTGGGAGGCTACACCTTC

v_call: TRBV28
j_call: TRBJ1-2
clone_size: .
d_call: .
cdr3_aa: CASSKPRALGGRNGYTF
cdr3_nt: TGTGCCAGCAGCAAACCCAGAGCCTTGGGGGGTAGAAATGGCTACACCTTC

v_call: TRBV11-2
j_call: TRBJ2-1
clone_size: .
d_call: TRBD2
cdr3_aa: CASSLRTSGRGTNEQFF
cdr3_nt: TGTGCCAGCAGCTTAAGGACTTCCGGGAGGGGGACCAATGAGCAGTTCTTC

v_call: TRBV5-4
j_call: TRBJ2-3
clone_size: .
d_call: TRBD1
cdr3_aa: CASSQLRTGGRYTQYF
cdr3_nt: TGTGCCAGCAGCCAGCTCCGGACAGGGGGACGTTATACGCAGTATTTT

v_call: TRBV3-1/TRBV3-2
j_call: TRBJ2-4
clone_size: .
d_call: .
cdr3_aa: CASSQGGDKYF
cdr3_nt: TGTGCCAGCAGCCAAGGGGGGGATAAGTACTTC